This T cell receptor beta chain emerged from a study of T cells in Graves' hyperthyroidism and ophthalmopathy. Germline CDR1 and CDR2: WNHNN and SYGVQD (reference sequence). The length of the CDR3 is 14 residues. V trimming: 5 bases; J trimming: 7 bases; junction bases outside the gene matches: 7. TCR beta CDR3 regions were amplified from RNA transcripts. TCR CDR3 underwent first-round RT-PCR with the HTBI primer set. TCRdb re-analysed the multiplex PCR reads in MiXCR, keeping a single row per CDR3 protein. Of around 380,000 distinct CDR3 sequences detected, about 13% appear once; the ten largest clones hold under 25%. Fresh peripheral blood, approximately 9.6 ml, yielded the PBMCs. This clonotype was seen ten or more times. Its specificity is unknown. Study outcomes and limitations: Most thyroid clonotypes expanded above 0.001 were also detected in blood.

V and J are TRBV10-1 and TRBJ2-1; 8 bases fit TRBD2. Sample: blood. This clonotype was obtained from a man aged 25 to 40 with Graves' hyperthyroidism that later progressed to Graves' ophthalmopathy. For the CDR3, the DNA is TGCGCCAGCAGTACCGGGACTAGGACGAATGAGCAGTTCTTC. It translates to CASSTGTRTNEQFF.